This T cell receptor (beta chain) is from a study of shared clonotypes between healthy human individuals. On the study more broadly: Each donor had three CD4 naive, three CD4 memory, two CD8 naive and one CD8 memory plate. Study-wide results and limits: Estimated richness values were generally larger in naive subsets than in memory subsets.

Germline V gene data show CDR1 as WSHSY and CDR2 as SAAADI. The CDR3 covers 17 residues. V lost 6 bases, J lost 2 bases, and 21 bases lay in between. In the case of this clone: Its antigen remains unidentified.

Libraries were prepared by immunoSEQ multiplex PCR; TCRdb keeps only in-frame clonotypes and omits some of them. The sample has 2 million to 3 million clones; approximately 94% are singletons. The source of this sequence is a man aged 18 to 30 in good health. Some clones in this sample may be carry-over from other donors' samples. This chain links TRBV10-2 with TRBJ2-3; D possibly corresponds to TRBD2 (6 bases). The sequenced sample was naive CD4+ T cells from PBMCs. The subset here: CD45RA+ positively selected. CDR3 sequence (DNA): TGCGCCAGCAGGGGGGGTTTCATAGCGGATAACACAGATACGCAGTATTTT. Its protein product is CASRGGFIADNTDTQYF.